A single sample gave rise to the 20 T cell receptor beta chains below, sequenced in a study of cytomegalovirus exposure and HLA in healthy donors. Amplification used 60 Vbeta primers and 13 Jbeta primers. Some clones are missing from TCRdb's copy, which holds only in-frame ones; the method was immunoSEQ multiplex PCR. The sample includes approximately 140,000 clones, more than 70% of them seen just once. The sample consisted of PBMCs. These receptors were collected from a male donor in good health and CMV-seropositive.

The chain joins TRBV2 to TRBJ1-1, with a possible D match to TRBD1 (6 bases). The V gene lost 7 bases and the J gene lost 4 bases, with 19 bases spanning the gap. The CDR3 is 15 amino acids. Germline V gene lookup returns CDR1 SNHLY and CDR2 FYNNEI. The DNA for the CDR3 is TGTGCCAGCACCAAAACAGGGCTGGGTAGCACTGAAGCTTTCTTT. Its protein is CASTKTGLGSTEAFF.

This clone was seen more than once but under ten times. The V and J genes are TRBV7-3 and TRBJ2-2; 10 nucleotides match TRBD2. Trimming cost V 2 bases and J 0 bases; bases outside gene matches: 3. The CDR3 is made up of 17 amino acids. Germline loops: CDR1 SGHTA, CDR2 FQGTGA. In DNA form, the CDR3 reads TGTGCCAGCAGCTTAGTTAGCGGGGGGTCGAACACCGGGGAGCTGTTTTTT. The encoded protein is CASSLVSGGSNTGELFF.

The chain links TRBV7-2 to TRBJ2-3; weak D call: TRBD2 (6 bases). Germline V lookup: CDR1 SGHTA, CDR2 FQGNSA. This CDR3 has 15 residues. The V end was cut by 5 bases, the J end by 0 bases, with 12 bases between. Written as DNA, the CDR3 is TGTGCCAGCAGCCAACTTGGACTAAGCACAGATACGCAGTATTTT. It codes for CASSQLGLSTDTQYF. The full variable domain, rest sourced from reference TRBV7-2 and TRBJ2-3, is GAGVSQSPSNKVTEKGKDVELRCDPISGHTALYWYRQSLGQGLEFLIYFQGNSAPDKSGLPSDRFSAERTGGSVSTLTIQRTQQEDSAVYLCASSQLGLSTDTQYFGPGTRLTVL.

The CDR3: CASSLSSGVRDTQYF. In nucleotides, the CDR3 is TGTGCCAGCAGCTTATCTAGCGGGGTACGAGATACGCAGTATTTT. The chain joins TRBV7-3 to TRBJ2-3; 9 bases agree with TRBD2. Germline CDR1 is SGHTA and CDR2 is FQGTGA. V shed 2 bases and J 5 bases; nucleotides not matched to a gene: 5. The CDR3 has 15 amino acids.

The V and J genes are TRBV13 and TRBJ2-2; a possible D gene is TRBD2 (6 bases). CDR3 length equals 14 residues. Germline assignment: CDR1 PRHDT and CDR2 FYEKMQ (reference sequence). V lost 5 bases to trimming and J lost 5 bases, with 12 bases between them. CDR3 in DNA: TGTGCCAGCAGCCCGGGAGACTTTACCGGGGAGCTGTTTTTT. Translating gives CASSPGDFTGELFF. The variable domain in full, with the rest retrieved from reference TRBV13 and TRBJ2-2, is AAGVIQSPRHLIKEKRETATLKCYPIPRHDTVYWYQQGPGQDPQFLISFYEKMQSDKGSIPDRFSAQQFSDYHSELNMSSLELGDSALYFCASSPGDFTGELFFGEGSRLTVL.

The chain carries TRBV28 and TRBJ2-7; D call uncertain. Germline CDR1 reads MDHEN; CDR2 reads SYDVKM. The CDR3 is made up of 16 amino acids. Trimming pared 4 bases from V and 3 bases from J, leaving 19 bases between. CDR3 amino acids: CASSSSQARWYYEQYF. The CDR3 nucleotides are TGTGCCAGCAGTTCCTCCCAAGCGCGGTGGTACTACGAGCAGTACTTC.

The chain uses TRBV6-5 and TRBJ2-5; D perhaps matches TRBD2 (6 bases). The closer fit of TRBJ2-7 to the DNA end suggests the J call may be wrong. This CDR3 comprises 14 residues. CDR1 is MNHEY and CDR2 is SVGAGI in the germline V gene. CDR3 in amino acids: CASSRRGKSYEQYF. CDR3 DNA: TGTGCCAGCAGCCGGAGGGGAAAGTCCTACGAGCAGTACTTC.

The chain employs TRBV5-6 and TRBJ1-5; TRBD1 agrees at 11 bases. In germline, CDR1 is SGHDT, CDR2 YYEEEE. V shed 4 bases and J 6 bases; nucleotides not matched to a gene: 6. CDR3 size: 15 residues. This CDR3 reads CASSRTGGGSQPQHF. The CDR3 nucleotides read TGTGCCAGCAGCAGGACAGGGGGCGGATCTCAGCCCCAGCATTTT.

This sequence joins TRBV5-1 and TRBJ2-5; 11 bases are a match to TRBD2. There are 18 residues in the CDR3. The V segment lost 0 bases and the J segment 0 bases; nucleotides outside the gene matches: 7. Per germline, CDR1 SGHRS and CDR2 YFSETQ. CDR3 in amino acids: CASSLALAGGLYQETQYF. The CDR3 nucleotides read TGCGCCAGCAGCTTGGCGCTAGCGGGGGGATTGTACCAAGAGACCCAGTACTTC.

The CDR3 nucleotides are TGTGCCAGCAGCTTGGTGAGAGACGAGCAGTACTTC. Its translation: CASSLVRDEQYF. The genes are TRBV5-5 and TRBJ2-7; no definite D call. V lost 0 bases and J lost 5, with 6 bases in between. The CDR3 is 12 residues long. The germline V gene has CDR1 SGHKS and CDR2 YYEKEE (reference sequence).

J is TRBJ1-2 and V is TRBV4-3; D may be TRBD1 (5 bases). CDR3 size: 18 residues. V was shortened by 7 bases and J by 0 bases, with 24 bases between the two germline ends. Per the germline V gene, CDR1 is LGHNA and CDR2 is YSLEER. The DNA for the CDR3 is TGCGCCAGCACCAAAGATCCCTTCCAGGGAACATCTAACTATGGCTACACCTTC. Translation gives CASTKDPFQGTSNYGYTF.

The rearrangement joins TRBV28 to TRBJ2-2; tentatively, D is TRBD1 (7 bases). The CDR3 length is 19 residues. V lost 1 base to trimming and J lost 6 bases, with 24 bases between them. CDR1 MDHEN and CDR2 SYDVKM come from the germline V gene. CDR3 residues: CASSLSGWREDRESGELFF. In nucleotides, the CDR3 is TGTGCCAGCAGTTTATCAGGTTGGAGGGAAGACAGGGAATCCGGGGAGCTGTTTTTT.

The rearrangement joins TRBV7-8 to TRBJ1-4; D possibly corresponds to TRBD1 (6 bases). V was clipped by 1 base and J by 3 bases, with 9 bases between them. The CDR3 contains 15 residues. CDR1 and CDR2 from the germline V gene are SGHVS and FQNEAQ. The CDR3 sequence: CASSLVRQANEKLFF. The CDR3 bases are TGTGCCAGCAGCTTAGTTCGACAGGCTAATGAAAAACTGTTTTTT.

The chain uses TRBV19 and TRBJ1-5; D ambiguous. The CDR3 has 15 amino acids. The germline V gene has CDR1 LNHDA and CDR2 SQIVND (reference sequence). Trimming shortened V by 3 bases and J by 2 bases, and 11 bases separated the two germline ends. CDR3 sequence (DNA): TGTGCCAGTAGTATGACCGGGGTCGGCAATCAGCCCCAGCATTTT. Translation: CASSMTGVGNQPQHF.

This chain connects TRBV7-9 to TRBJ2-3; 9 nucleotides match TRBD1. CDR1 and CDR2 (germline): SEHNR, FQNEAQ (reference sequence). The junction had 10 bases not matched to a gene; V was cut back by 2 bases and J by 7 bases. The CDR3 is made up of 16 amino acids. In DNA form, the CDR3 reads TGTGCCAGCAGCTTAAAGTACGAGGGACAGGGCAATACGCAGTATTTT. This codes for CASSLKYEGQGNTQYF.

The chain links TRBV9 to TRBJ1-1; possible D gene TRBD1, 6 bases. Trimming shortened V by 4 bases and J by 2 bases, and 12 bases separated the two germline ends. The CDR3 is 14 amino acids. Germline assignment: CDR1 SGDLS and CDR2 YYNGEE. CDR3 coding DNA: TGTGCCAGCAGCACAGGGCGATTTAACACTGAAGCTTTCTTT. This codes for CASSTGRFNTEAFF.

This clone was seen a few times. The chain combines TRBV5-1 with TRBJ2-5; 7 bases agree with TRBD2. Germline CDR1 reads SGHRS; CDR2 reads YFSETQ. The CDR3 runs 17 residues. Unmatched junction bases numbered 9, after V lost 0 bases and J lost 1 base. CDR3 coding DNA: TGCGCCAGCAGCTTGGCCATGGGGGGGGGATTCCAAGAGACCCAGTACTTC. Protein: CASSLAMGGGFQETQYF.

V and J are TRBV5-6 and TRBJ2-2, with D maybe TRBD1 (6 bases). CDR1 is SGHDT and CDR2 is YYEEEE in the germline V gene. The ends were cut back, 2 bases at V and 7 bases at J, with 12 bases in the middle. The CDR3 contains 14 residues. The CDR3, as DNA: TGTGCCAGCAGCTTACAGGGAAATCACGGGGAGCTGTTTTTT. Translating it yields CASSLQGNHGELFF.

V is TRBV19 and J is TRBJ1-1, with TRBD1 matching over 8 bases. Trimming removed 7 bases from V and 0 bases from J; junction bases left unmatched: 4. The V gene's germline CDR1 is LNHDA and CDR2 SQIVND (reference sequence). The CDR3 consists of 14 residues. CDR3 sequence (DNA): TGTGCCAGTACCTCGGGACAGGTGAACACTGAAGCTTTCTTT. Translating it yields CASTSGQVNTEAFF.

The chain joins TRBV19 to TRBJ2-2; possibly TRBD2 for D (5 bases). Trimming stripped 8 bases from V and 6 bases from J, with 7 bases between. The CDR3 is made up of 11 amino acids. Germline lookup yields CDR1 LNHDA and CDR2 SQIVND (reference sequence). CDR3 in amino acids: CASRGAGELFF. CDR3 DNA sequence: TGTGCCAGTCGGGGTGCCGGGGAGCTGTTTTTT.